One and the same sample provided the 11 T cell receptor beta chains below, sequenced in a study of T cells in Graves' hyperthyroidism and ophthalmopathy. Amplification yielded TCR beta CDR3 regions, with RNA transcripts as the source. Initially, a first-round RT-PCR of the TCR CDR3 employed the HTBI primer set. TCRdb processed the multiplex PCR reads anew with MiXCR; each CDR3 protein has one entry. The sample has some 550,000 distinct CDR3 sequences, 16% seen once. What was sequenced was blood. Receptors were obtained from a woman in her thirties or forties with Graves' ophthalmopathy.

The chain employs TRBV12-3 or TRBV12-4 and TRBJ2-1; 10 bases are shared with TRBD1. V lost 5 bases, J lost 3 bases, and 4 bases stayed unmatched. CDR3 length equals 15 residues. The CDR3 loop reads CASSPDRGYYNEQFF. The CDR3 DNA follows: TGTGCCAGCAGTCCGGACAGGGGGTACTACAATGAGCAGTTCTTC.

This clonotype was counted between two and nine times. This sequence joins TRBV6-1 and TRBJ2-7; D tentatively fits TRBD1 or TRBD2 (5 bases each). The length of the CDR3 is 14 residues. V dropped 6 bases and J dropped 2 bases, with 14 bases sitting between them. In germline, CDR1 is MNHNS, CDR2 SASEGT. The CDR3 loop is CASSPYLGAYEQYF. The CDR3 nucleotides read TGTGCCAGCAGCCCCTACCTGGGGGCCTACGAGCAGTACTTC.

In its sample, this clonotype was seen many times. V and J are TRBV27 and TRBJ2-3, with unresolved D. Germline V lookup: CDR1 MNHEY, CDR2 SMNVEV (reference sequence). The CDR3 extends over 15 amino acids. The V end lost 6 bases, the J end lost 5 bases, and 18 bases lay between the germline ends. The CDR3 nucleotides are TGTGCCAGCAGATCCACCCGACTTACATTAGATACGCAGTATTTT. This codes for CASRSTRLTLDTQYF.

There are a few counts of this clonotype. This chain links TRBV7-2 with TRBJ2-2, with D tentatively TRBD2 (7 bases). CDR1 and CDR2 (germline): SGHTA, FQGNSA. The CDR3 contains 17 residues. V was shortened by 5 bases and J by 6 bases, with 22 bases between the two germline ends. In DNA, the CDR3 is TGTGCCAGCAGCATGGCTAGCGGCAGGGGAGATGCCGGGGAGCTGTTTTTT. This codes for CASSMASGRGDAGELFF.

This clonotype turned up a few times. The gene calls are TRBV7-2 and TRBJ2-1; unclear D gene. V was shortened by 2 bases and J by 12 bases, with 11 bases between the two germline ends. From germline, CDR1 is SGHTA and CDR2 FQGNSA. CDR3 length equals 12 residues. CDR3 region: CASSLSYSGQFF. CDR3 DNA sequence: TGTGCCAGCAGCTTAAGTTACAGTGGGCAGTTCTTC.

This chain uses TRBV24-1 with TRBJ1-1; D may be TRBD1 (5 bases). The CDR3 consists of 14 residues. V was cut by 3 bases and J by 6 bases, with 13 bases left in between. CDR1 is KGHDR, CDR2 SFDVKD, per germline. CDR3 sequence reads: CATSDPQGVAEAFF. CDR3 DNA sequence: TGTGCCACCAGTGATCCCCAGGGAGTTGCTGAAGCTTTCTTT.

V and J are TRBV3-1 and TRBJ2-3; 7 nucleotides agree with TRBD1. The CDR3 loop spans 15 amino acids. With V trimmed by 1 base and J by 6 bases, 7 bases remained unmatched. The germline V gene encodes CDR1 LGHDT and CDR2 YNNKEL (reference sequence). The CDR3 DNA is TGTGCCAGCAGCCAAGGTCGGACAGGTTGGGATACGCAGTATTTT. It encodes CASSQGRTGWDTQYF.

This clonotype was counted at least ten times. The chain uses TRBV14 and TRBJ1-5; D remains ambiguous. CDR1 SGHDN and CDR2 FVKESK come from the germline V gene. The CDR3 length is 17 residues. V gave up 1 base and J gave up 3 bases, with 16 bases separating them. CDR3 nucleotide sequence: TGTGCCAGCAGCCAAGGGTCGGGATGGGTGGCCAATCAGCCCCAGCATTTT. Protein sequence: CASSQGSGWVANQPQHF.

This chain uses TRBV20-1 with TRBJ1-3; no clear D gene. This CDR3 region has 15 residues. The V end lost 5 bases, the J end lost 0 bases, and 14 bases lay between the germline ends. Germline V lookup: CDR1 DFQATT, CDR2 SNEGSKA (reference sequence). As DNA, the CDR3 is TGCAGTGCTTCAAAGCGATTAACCTCTGGAAACACCATATATTTT. Translation: CSASKRLTSGNTIYF.

This clonotype was recorded many times. V and J are TRBV12-3 or TRBV12-4 and TRBJ2-4, with TRBD2 matching 8 bases. Trimming removed 5 bases from V and 4 bases from J; junction bases left unmatched: 7. The CDR3 spans 15 residues. The CDR3 sequence is CASSLHTSGKNIQYF. DNA of the CDR3: TGTGCCAGCAGTCTCCACACTAGCGGTAAAAACATTCAGTACTTC.

This chain links TRBV5-1 with TRBJ2-7; 7 nucleotides agree with TRBD1. J gave up 2 bases and V 1 base, and 3 bases lay outside the gene matches. CDR1 is SGHRS and CDR2 is YFSETQ in the germline V gene. The CDR3 is 14 amino acids. The CDR3 coding sequence is TGCGCCAGCAGCTTGAGGGGACAGCCCTACGAGCAGTACTTC. Its translation: CASSLRGQPYEQYF.